A selection of T cell receptor beta chains follows, all from one sample in a study of cytomegalovirus exposure and HLA in healthy donors. Clones were sequenced by immunoSEQ multiplex PCR, and TCRdb holds only the in-frame ones, with some missing. Of about 130,000 clones listed, 65% to 90% were seen once; the top ten hold 0.95% to 1.5%. The specimen was PBMCs. These receptors all stem from a girl aged 2 to 9 in good health and CMV-seronegative. Each CDR3 is given with its conserved first and last residue. D genes are given only for firm matches. Only some rows state a clone size, as once, few, many or a class for expanded clones.

clone size	D gene	V gene	J gene	CDR3 protein	CDR3 DNA
.	.	TRBV7-9	TRBJ2-5	CASSFATKMETQYF	TGTGCCAGCAGCTTTGCGACTAAGATGGAGACCCAGTACTTC
.	TRBD2	TRBV28	TRBJ2-7	CASRRLAGYEQYF	TGTGCCAGCAGGCGACTAGCGGGCTACGAGCAGTACTTC
.	TRBD2	TRBV18	TRBJ2-7	CASSSGLAGGSYEQYF	TGTGCCAGCTCATCGGGACTAGCGGGGGGTTCCTACGAGCAGTACTTC
.	TRBD1	TRBV28	TRBJ2-1	CASSPPTGLQFF	TGTGCCAGCAGTCCACCGACAGGGCTGCAGTTCTTC
.	.	TRBV2	TRBJ1-5	CASTGYSNQPQHF	TGTGCCAGCACCGGGTATAGCAATCAGCCCCAGCATTTT
.	TRBD1	TRBV11-2	TRBJ1-1	CASSEQTGMNTEAFF	TGTGCCAGCAGCGAACAGACAGGGATGAACACTGAAGCTTTCTTT
.	.	TRBV28	TRBJ1-6	CASSSGVWSPLHF	TGTGCCAGCAGTTCGGGGGTATGGTCACCCCTCCACTTT
.	TRBD2	TRBV18	TRBJ2-7	CASSPGLAGVSLGEQYF	TGTGCCAGCTCACCAGGACTAGCGGGAGTCTCCCTGGGGGAGCAGTACTTC
once	.	TRBV10-1	TRBJ2-5	CASTEGEGEKETQYF	TGCGCCAGCACTGAGGGTGAGGGAGAAAAAGAGACCCAGTACTTC
.	.	TRBV6-5	TRBJ2-7	CASRQDGSYEQYF	TGTGCCAGCAGACAGGACGGCTCCTACGAGCAGTACTTC
.	.	TRBV14	TRBJ1-2	CASSQVEVYGYTF	TGTGCCAGCAGCCAAGTAGAGGTCTATGGCTACACCTTC
.	TRBD2	TRBV6-6	TRBJ2-7	CASSLGGGPRSEQYF	TGTGCCAGCAGCCTGGGGGGGGGACCGCGCTCAGAGCAGTACTTC
.	.	TRBV19	TRBJ1-5	CASSIAGYSNQPQHF	TGTGCCAGTAGTATAGCGGGTTATAGCAATCAGCCCCAGCATTTT
.	TRBD1	TRBV12-5	TRBJ2-1	CASGPGTGGGNEQFF	TGTGCTAGTGGCCCTGGGACAGGGGGAGGCAATGAGCAGTTCTTC
.	.	TRBV30	TRBJ1-2	CAWSVFRFYGYTF	TGTGCCTGGAGTGTGTTCAGGTTTTATGGCTACACCTTC
.	.	TRBV4-1	TRBJ2-3	CASSSLAWATDTQYF	TGCGCCAGCAGTTCACTAGCTTGGGCCACAGATACGCAGTATTTT
.	TRBD1	TRBV5-1	TRBJ2-6	CASSLETGVGANVLTF	TGCGCCAGCAGCCTGGAAACAGGGGTCGGGGCCAACGTCCTGACTTTC
.	TRBD2	TRBV7-2	TRBJ2-7	CASSPRTSGPYEQYF	TGTGCCAGCAGCCCGAGGACTAGCGGACCCTACGAGCAGTACTTC
.	.	TRBV7-2	TRBJ1-4	CASSLVGGEKLFF	TGTGCCAGCAGCTTAGTGGGAGGTGAAAAACTGTTTTTT
.	TRBD1	TRBV6-5	TRBJ1-5	CASSYRQGHQPQHF	TGTGCCAGCAGTTACCGACAGGGCCATCAGCCCCAGCATTTT
.	TRBD2	TRBV6-6	TRBJ2-2	CASSRTSGTNTGELFF	TGTGCCAGCAGTCGGACTAGCGGTACGAACACCGGGGAGCTGTTTTTT
once	.	TRBV19	TRBJ1-2	CASTTRFYGYTF	TGTGCCAGTACCACCAGGTTCTATGGCTACACCTTC
.	.	TRBV9	TRBJ1-6	CASSGRGSPLHF	TGTGCCAGCAGCGGAAGGGGATCACCCCTCCACTTT
.	TRBD1	TRBV7-2	TRBJ2-7	CASSNRDRGSYEQYF	TGTGCCAGCAGCAACCGGGACAGGGGATCCTACGAGCAGTACTTC
.	.	TRBV6-5	TRBJ2-7	CASSRSEGGGFEQYF	TGTGCCAGCAGTCGGTCCGAGGGGGGGGGTTTTGAGCAGTACTTC
.	TRBD2	TRBV7-9	TRBJ2-1	CASSPSGSSYNEQFF	TGTGCCAGCAGCCCAAGCGGGAGCTCCTACAATGAGCAGTTCTTC
.	TRBD1	TRBV7-9	TRBJ2-3	CASSSGQSSTDTQYF	TGTGCCAGCAGCTCGGGACAGAGTAGCACAGATACGCAGTATTTT
.	.	TRBV2	TRBJ2-5	CASSETGQETQYF	TGTGCCAGCAGTGAGACAGGCCAAGAGACCCAGTACTTC
.	.	TRBV5-4	TRBJ2-3	CASSFDSYTDTQYF	TGTGCCAGCAGCTTCGACTCCTACACAGATACGCAGTATTTT
.	.	TRBV25-1	TRBJ2-4	CASSGDLAKNIQYF	TGTGCCAGCAGTGGGGACTTGGCCAAAAACATTCAGTACTTC
.	TRBD1	TRBV7-2	TRBJ2-1	CASSAQQGRYNEQFF	TGTGCCAGCAGCGCCCAACAGGGGCGGTACAATGAGCAGTTCTTC
.	.	TRBV7-3	TRBJ2-3	CASSLDRTSTDTQYF	TGTGCCAGCAGCTTGGACAGAACTAGCACAGATACGCAGTATTTT
.	TRBD2	TRBV7-2	TRBJ2-3	CASSARTSGGAMYTQYF	TGTGCCAGCAGCGCGCGGACTAGCGGGGGGGCCATGTATACGCAGTATTTT
.	.	TRBV30	TRBJ2-1	CAWRAGHEQFF	TGTGCCTGGAGGGCAGGGCATGAGCAGTTCTTC
.	.	TRBV11-2	TRBJ2-7	CASSLDHRQAYEQYF	TGTGCCAGCAGCTTAGATCACAGGCAAGCCTACGAGCAGTACTTC
.	TRBD1	TRBV7-9	TRBJ1-1	CASSLSTGGVTEAFF	TGTGCCAGCAGCCTCTCGACAGGGGGGGTGACTGAAGCTTTCTTT
.	TRBD2	TRBV4-1	TRBJ2-5	CASSQELAGAATQYF	TGCGCCAGCAGCCAAGAGTTAGCGGGGGCAGCGACCCAGTACTTC
.	.	TRBV4-2	TRBJ1-5	CASSQDQFNQPQHF	TGTGCCAGCAGCCAAGATCAATTCAATCAGCCCCAGCATTTT
.	.	TRBV30	TRBJ2-7	CAWTKQGLPYERYF	TGTGCCTGGACCAAACAGGGCCTTCCCTACGAGCGGTACTTC
few	.	TRBV4-3	TRBJ2-6	CASSQGGGALTSGANVLTF	TGCGCCAGCAGCCAAGGAGGGGGGGCCCTCACCTCTGGGGCCAACGTCCTGACTTTC
.	TRBD1	TRBV6-5	TRBJ1-3	CASRPDRAGNTIYF	TGTGCCAGCAGGCCCGACAGGGCTGGAAACACCATATATTTT
.	TRBD2	TRBV30	TRBJ2-7	CAWSVLITSGSHEQYF	TGTGCCTGGAGTGTACTTATTACTAGCGGGAGCCACGAGCAGTACTTC
.	.	TRBV14	TRBJ2-2	CASSPLGAAGTGELFF	TGTGCCAGCAGCCCGTTGGGTGCCGCGGGCACCGGGGAGCTGTTTTTT
.	TRBD1	TRBV30	TRBJ1-5	CAWSGTGGFSNQPQHF	TGTGCCTGGAGCGGGACAGGGGGTTTTAGCAATCAGCCCCAGCATTTT
.	TRBD1	TRBV30	TRBJ1-1	CAWTMDRGGTEAFF	TGTGCCTGGACTATGGACAGGGGGGGGACTGAAGCTTTCTTT
few	TRBD2	TRBV6-1	TRBJ2-1	CASTPGLAGFDEQFF	TGTGCCAGCACCCCGGGACTAGCGGGATTCGATGAGCAGTTCTTC
.	.	TRBV5-4	TRBJ2-7	CASSITQGYEQYF	TGTGCCAGCAGTATTACTCAGGGCTACGAGCAGTACTTC
few	TRBD1	TRBV7-8	TRBJ2-3	CASSPDRSTDTQYF	TGTGCCAGCAGCCCGGACAGGAGCACAGATACGCAGTATTTT
.	TRBD2	TRBV6-1	TRBJ2-1	CASSPNSGGASEQFF	TGTGCCAGCAGCCCGAATAGCGGGGGGGCCTCTGAGCAGTTCTTC
.	TRBD1	TRBV4-1	TRBJ2-7	CASSPGTGVEQYF	TGCGCCAGCAGCCCAGGGACAGGGGTCGAGCAGTACTTC
.	TRBD2	TRBV9	TRBJ2-3	CASSVEASGGTDTQYF	TGTGCCAGCAGCGTAGAAGCTAGCGGGGGCACAGATACGCAGTATTTT
.	.	TRBV19	TRBJ1-2	CASSSSKIQGYGYTF	TGTGCCAGTAGTTCATCAAAAATACAGGGTTATGGCTACACCTTC
.	TRBD1	TRBV28	TRBJ1-5	CASSLMPDRVTDRFSNQPQHF	TGTGCCAGCAGCCTTATGCCCGACAGGGTCACCGACAGATTTAGCAATCAGCCCCAGCATTTT
.	.	TRBV13	TRBJ2-1	CASSTPRQPQQFF	TGTGCCAGCAGCACCCCCAGACAGCCTCAGCAGTTCTTC